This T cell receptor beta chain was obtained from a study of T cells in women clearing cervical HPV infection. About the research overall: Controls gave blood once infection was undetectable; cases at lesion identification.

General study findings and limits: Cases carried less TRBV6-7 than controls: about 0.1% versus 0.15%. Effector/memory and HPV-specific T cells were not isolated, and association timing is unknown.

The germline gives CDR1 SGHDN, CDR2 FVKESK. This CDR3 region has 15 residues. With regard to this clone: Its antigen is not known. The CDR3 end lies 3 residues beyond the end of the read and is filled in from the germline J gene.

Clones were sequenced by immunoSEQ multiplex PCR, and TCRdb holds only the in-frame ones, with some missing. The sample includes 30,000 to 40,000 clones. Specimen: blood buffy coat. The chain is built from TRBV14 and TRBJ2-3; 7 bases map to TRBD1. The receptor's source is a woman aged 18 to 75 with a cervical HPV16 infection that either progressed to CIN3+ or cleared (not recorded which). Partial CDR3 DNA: TGTGCCAGCAGCCTGTTGCGAGGGGGCAGAGAGACG. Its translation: CASSLLRGGRET. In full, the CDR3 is CASSLLRGGRETQYF.